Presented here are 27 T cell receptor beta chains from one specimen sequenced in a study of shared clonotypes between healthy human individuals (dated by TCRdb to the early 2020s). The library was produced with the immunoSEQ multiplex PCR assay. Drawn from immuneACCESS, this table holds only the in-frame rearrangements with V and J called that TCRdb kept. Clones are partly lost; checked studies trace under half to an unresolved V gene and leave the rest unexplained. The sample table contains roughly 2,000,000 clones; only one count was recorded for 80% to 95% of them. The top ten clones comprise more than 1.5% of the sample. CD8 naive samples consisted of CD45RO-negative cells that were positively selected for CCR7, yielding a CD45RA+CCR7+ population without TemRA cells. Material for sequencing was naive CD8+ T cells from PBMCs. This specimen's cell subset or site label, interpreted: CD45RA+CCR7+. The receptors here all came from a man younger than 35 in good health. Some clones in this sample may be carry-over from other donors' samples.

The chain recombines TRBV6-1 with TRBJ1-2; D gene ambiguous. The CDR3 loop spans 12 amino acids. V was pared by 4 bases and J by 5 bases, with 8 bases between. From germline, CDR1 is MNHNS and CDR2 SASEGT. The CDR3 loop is CASSGTVYGYTF. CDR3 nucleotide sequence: TGTGCCAGCAGTGGGACCGTTTATGGCTACACCTTC.

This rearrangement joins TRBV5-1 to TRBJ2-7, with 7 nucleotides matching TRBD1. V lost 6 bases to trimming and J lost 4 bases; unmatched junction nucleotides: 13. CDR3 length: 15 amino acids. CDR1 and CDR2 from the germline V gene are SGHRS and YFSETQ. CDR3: CASTTSGGSLYEQYF. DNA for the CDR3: TGCGCCAGCACCACCTCAGGGGGATCGTTATACGAGCAGTACTTC. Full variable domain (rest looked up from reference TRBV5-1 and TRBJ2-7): KAGVTQTPRYLIKTRGQQVTLSCSPISGHRSVSWYQQTPGQGLQFLFEYFSETQRNKGNFPGRFSGRQFSNSRSEMNVSTLELGDSALYLCASTTSGGSLYEQYFGPGTRLTVT.

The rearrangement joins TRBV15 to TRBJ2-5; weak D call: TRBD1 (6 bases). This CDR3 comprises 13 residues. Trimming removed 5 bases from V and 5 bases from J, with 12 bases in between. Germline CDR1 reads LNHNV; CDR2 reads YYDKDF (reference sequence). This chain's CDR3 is CATSYTGRETQYF. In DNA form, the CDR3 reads TGTGCCACCAGCTATACAGGGCGGGAGACCCAGTACTTC.

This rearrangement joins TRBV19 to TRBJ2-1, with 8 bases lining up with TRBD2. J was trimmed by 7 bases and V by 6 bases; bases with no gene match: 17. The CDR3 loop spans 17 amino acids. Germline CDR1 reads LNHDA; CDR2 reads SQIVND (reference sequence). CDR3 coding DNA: TGTGCCAGTAGCTCTAGGGTAGCGGGACCATGGGGGAATGAGCAGTTCTTC. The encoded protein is CASSSRVAGPWGNEQFF.

CDR3: CASSPKFAGRKASDQPQHF. CDR3 DNA sequence: TGTGCCAGTAGCCCCAAATTTGCGGGCAGAAAGGCTTCGGATCAGCCCCAGCATTTT. The chain couples TRBV19 to TRBJ1-5; D unresolved. There are 19 residues in the CDR3. Trimming cost V 6 bases and J 5 bases, with 29 bases left between them. Looked up from germline, CDR1 is LNHDA and CDR2 is SQIVND (reference sequence).

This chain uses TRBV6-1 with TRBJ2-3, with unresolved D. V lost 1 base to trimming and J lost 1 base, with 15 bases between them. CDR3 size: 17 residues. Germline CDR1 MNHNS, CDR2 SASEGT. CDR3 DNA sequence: TGTGCCAGCAGTGAAGGATTCGGTGACCTTCGCACAGATACGCAGTATTTT. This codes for CASSEGFGDLRTDTQYF.

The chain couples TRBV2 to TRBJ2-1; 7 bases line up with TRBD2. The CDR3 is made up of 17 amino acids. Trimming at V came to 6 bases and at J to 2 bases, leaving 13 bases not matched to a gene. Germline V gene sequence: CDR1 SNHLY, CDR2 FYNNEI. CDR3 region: CASRRSFLAEAYNEQFF. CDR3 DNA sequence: TGTGCCAGCAGGCGCTCTTTCCTAGCGGAGGCCTACAATGAGCAGTTCTTC.

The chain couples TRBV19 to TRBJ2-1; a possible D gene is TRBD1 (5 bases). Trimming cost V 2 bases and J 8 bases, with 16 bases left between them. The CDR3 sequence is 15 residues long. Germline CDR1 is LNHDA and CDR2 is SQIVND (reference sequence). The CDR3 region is CASSIIPGPSYEQFF. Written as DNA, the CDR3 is TGTGCCAGTAGTATAATACCAGGGCCCAGCTATGAGCAGTTCTTC.

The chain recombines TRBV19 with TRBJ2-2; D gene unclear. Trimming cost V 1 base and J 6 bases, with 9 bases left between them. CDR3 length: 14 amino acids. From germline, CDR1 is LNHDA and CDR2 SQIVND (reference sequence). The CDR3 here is CASSIGLVAGELFF. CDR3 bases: TGTGCCAGTAGTATAGGGCTAGTGGCCGGGGAGCTGTTTTTT.

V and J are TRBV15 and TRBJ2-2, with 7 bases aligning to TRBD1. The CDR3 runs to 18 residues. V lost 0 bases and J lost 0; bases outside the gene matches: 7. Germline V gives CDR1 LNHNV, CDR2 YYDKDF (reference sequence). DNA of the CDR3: TGTGCCACCAGCAGAGATCGGGAAACAGGGGCGAACACCGGGGAGCTGTTTTTT. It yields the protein CATSRDRETGANTGELFF.

The chain's CDR3 is CASSWGPDRGLSYEQYF. The CDR3 DNA sequence: TGTGCCAGCAGCTGGGGACCAGACAGGGGCCTATCCTACGAGCAGTACTTC. The chain is built from TRBV7-9 and TRBJ2-7, with 8 positions matching TRBD1. Unmatched junction bases numbered 12, after V lost 4 bases and J lost 1 base. Germline CDR1 and CDR2: SEHNR and FQNEAQ (reference sequence). This CDR3 comprises 17 residues.

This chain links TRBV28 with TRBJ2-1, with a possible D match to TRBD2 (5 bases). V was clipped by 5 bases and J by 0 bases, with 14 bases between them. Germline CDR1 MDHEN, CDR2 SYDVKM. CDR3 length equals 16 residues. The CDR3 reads CASSPDYLGSYNEQFF. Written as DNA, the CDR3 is TGTGCCAGCAGTCCAGACTACTTGGGCTCCTACAATGAGCAGTTCTTC.

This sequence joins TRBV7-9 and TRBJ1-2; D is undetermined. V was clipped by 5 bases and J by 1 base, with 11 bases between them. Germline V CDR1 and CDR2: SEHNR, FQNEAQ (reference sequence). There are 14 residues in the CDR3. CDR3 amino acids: CASSTGLFNYGYTF. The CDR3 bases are TGTGCCAGCAGCACCGGACTCTTTAACTATGGCTACACCTTC.

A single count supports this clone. The CDR3 sequence is CASSEGQHANEKLFF. The CDR3 DNA is TGCGCCAGCAGCGAAGGACAGCATGCTAATGAAAAACTGTTTTTT. The chain has TRBV5-1 and TRBJ1-4; tentative D call: TRBD1 (6 bases). CDR3 length: 15 residues. V gave up 4 bases and J gave up 3 bases, with 13 bases separating them. The germline V gene has CDR1 SGHRS and CDR2 YFSETQ.

The CDR3 protein is CASSLGQANYGYTF. The CDR3 bases are TGTGCCAGCAGCCTTGGACAGGCTAACTATGGCTACACCTTC. The rearrangement uses TRBV5-6 and TRBJ1-2, with TRBD1 matching 7 bases. The CDR3 is made up of 14 amino acids. The trim removed 4 bases at V and 0 bases at J, leaving 3 bases unmatched. CDR1 SGHDT and CDR2 YYEEEE come from the germline V gene. The whole variable domain, remainder taken from reference TRBV5-6 and TRBJ1-2, is DAGVTQSPTHLIKTRGQQVTLRCSPKSGHDTVSWYQQALGQGPQFIFQYYEEEERQRGNFPDRFSGHQFPNYSSELNVNALLLGDSALYLCASSLGQANYGYTFGSGTRLTVV.

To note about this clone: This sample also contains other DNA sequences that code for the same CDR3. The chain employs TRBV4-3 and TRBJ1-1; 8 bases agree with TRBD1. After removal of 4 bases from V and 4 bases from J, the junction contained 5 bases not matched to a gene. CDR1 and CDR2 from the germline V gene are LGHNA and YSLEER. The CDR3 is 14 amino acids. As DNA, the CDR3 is TGCGCCAGCAGCCGCCTTACAGGGGGCACTGAAGCTTTCTTT. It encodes CASSRLTGGTEAFF.

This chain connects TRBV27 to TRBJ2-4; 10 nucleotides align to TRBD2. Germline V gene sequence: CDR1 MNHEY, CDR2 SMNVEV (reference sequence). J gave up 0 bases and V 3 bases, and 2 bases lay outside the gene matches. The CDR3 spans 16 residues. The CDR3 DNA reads TGTGCCAGCAGTTTCGGACTAGCGGAAGCCAAAAACATTCAGTACTTC. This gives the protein CASSFGLAEAKNIQYF.

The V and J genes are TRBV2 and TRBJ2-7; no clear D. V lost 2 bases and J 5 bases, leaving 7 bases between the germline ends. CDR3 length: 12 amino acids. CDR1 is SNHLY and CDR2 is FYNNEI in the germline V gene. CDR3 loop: CASSEKSNEQYF. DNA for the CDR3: TGTGCCAGCAGTGAAAAGTCCAACGAGCAGTACTTC.

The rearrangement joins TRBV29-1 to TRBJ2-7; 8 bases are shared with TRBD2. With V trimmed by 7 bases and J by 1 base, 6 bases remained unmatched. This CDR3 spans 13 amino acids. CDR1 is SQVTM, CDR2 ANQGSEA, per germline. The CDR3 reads CSALAALSYEQYF. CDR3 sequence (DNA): TGCAGCGCACTAGCGGCTTTGTCCTACGAGCAGTACTTC.

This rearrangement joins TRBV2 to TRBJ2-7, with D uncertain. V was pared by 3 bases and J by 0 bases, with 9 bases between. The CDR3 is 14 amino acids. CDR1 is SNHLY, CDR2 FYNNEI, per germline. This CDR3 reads CASSEERSSYEQYF. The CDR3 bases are TGTGCCAGCAGTGAGGAACGGAGCTCCTACGAGCAGTACTTC.

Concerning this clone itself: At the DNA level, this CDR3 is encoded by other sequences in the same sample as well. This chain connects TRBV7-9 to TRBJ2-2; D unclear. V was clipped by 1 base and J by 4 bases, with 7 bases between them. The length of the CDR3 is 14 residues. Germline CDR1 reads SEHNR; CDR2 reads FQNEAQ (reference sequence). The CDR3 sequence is CASSLVLVTGELFF. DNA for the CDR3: TGTGCCAGCAGCTTAGTGCTGGTCACCGGGGAGCTGTTTTTT.

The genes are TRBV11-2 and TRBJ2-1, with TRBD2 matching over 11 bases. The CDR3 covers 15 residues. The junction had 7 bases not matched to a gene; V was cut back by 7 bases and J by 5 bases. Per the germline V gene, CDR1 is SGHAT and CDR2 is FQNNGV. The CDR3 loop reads CASTLVAGGNNEQFF. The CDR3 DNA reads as TGTGCCAGCACCCTCGTAGCGGGAGGGAACAATGAGCAGTTCTTC.

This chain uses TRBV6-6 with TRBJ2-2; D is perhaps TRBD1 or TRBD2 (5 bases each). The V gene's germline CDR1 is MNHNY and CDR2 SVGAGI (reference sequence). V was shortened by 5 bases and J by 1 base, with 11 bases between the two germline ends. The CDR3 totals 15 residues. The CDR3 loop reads CASSRGAVNTGELFF. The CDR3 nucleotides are TGTGCCAGCAGTCGAGGGGCTGTGAACACCGGGGAGCTGTTTTTT.

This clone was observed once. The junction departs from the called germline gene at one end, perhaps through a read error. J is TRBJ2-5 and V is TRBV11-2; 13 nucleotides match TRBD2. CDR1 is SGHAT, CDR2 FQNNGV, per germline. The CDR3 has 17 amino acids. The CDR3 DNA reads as TGTGCCAGCAGCCTAGCGTTTAGCGGACTAGCGGGAGAGCCCCAGTACTTC. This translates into CASSLAFSGLAGEPQYF.

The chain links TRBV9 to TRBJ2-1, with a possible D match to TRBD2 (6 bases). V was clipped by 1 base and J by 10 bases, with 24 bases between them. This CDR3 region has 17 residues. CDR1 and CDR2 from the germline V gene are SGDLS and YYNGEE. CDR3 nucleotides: TGTGCCAGCAGCGTACGGGATCCGGCGGGATCGGTTGGGGAGCAGTTCTTC. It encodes CASSVRDPAGSVGEQFF.

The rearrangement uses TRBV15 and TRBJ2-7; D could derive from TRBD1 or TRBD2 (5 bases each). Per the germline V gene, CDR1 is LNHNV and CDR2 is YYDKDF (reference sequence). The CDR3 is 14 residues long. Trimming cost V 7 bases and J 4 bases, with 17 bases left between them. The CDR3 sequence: CATKVVSEGYEQYF. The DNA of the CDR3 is TGTGCCACCAAAGTCGTATCCGAGGGGTACGAGCAGTACTTC.

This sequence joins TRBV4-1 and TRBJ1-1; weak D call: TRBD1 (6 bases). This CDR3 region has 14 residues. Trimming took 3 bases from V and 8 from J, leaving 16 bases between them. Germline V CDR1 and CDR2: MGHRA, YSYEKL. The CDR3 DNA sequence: TGCGCCAGCAGCCAGCGGGGGGCCCCTGAGGAAGCTTTCTTT. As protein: CASSQRGAPEEAFF.